The 26 T cell receptor beta chains below come from one sample, sequenced in a study of T cell repertoires in cytomegalovirus infection. A single record per CDR3 protein comes from TCRdb applying MiXCR to the reads. The table includes 350,000 to 400,000 distinct CDR3 sequences, about 35% detected once. Their antigens are not known. The starting material was cultured PBMCs, obtained from culture after CMV antigen stimulation. The receptors shown here come from a human donor in good health (CMV status not recorded). Some clones in this sample may be carry-over from other donors' samples.

This clonotype was seen more than once but under ten times. The J gene is TRBJ2-7, the V gene TRBV10-3; 7 bases align to TRBD2. This CDR3 is 12 amino acids long. V dropped 6 bases and J dropped 5; count of bases not matched to a gene: 4. Germline V gene data show CDR1 as ENHRY and CDR2 as SYGVKD. The CDR3 DNA sequence: TGTGCCATCAGGGCCCGGGGGGACGAGCAGTACTTC. Residues: CAIRARGDEQYF.

This clonotype has more than one count but fewer than ten. As DNA, the CDR3 is TGTGCCAGCAGCCCAATAACCCGGGCCGGGGAGCTGTTTTTT. Translating it yields CASSPITRAGELFF. The chain links TRBV7-8 to TRBJ2-2; no reliable D call. Per germline, CDR1 SGHVS and CDR2 FQNEAQ. Deletions cut 5 bases from V and 6 bases from J, with 13 bases between. The CDR3 contains 14 residues.

V and J are TRBV27 and TRBJ2-1; 7 positions match TRBD1. The ends lost 4 bases at V and 6 bases at J; junction bases unmatched: 9. Germline CDR1 and CDR2: MNHEY and SMNVEV (reference sequence). This CDR3 has 15 amino acids. The CDR3: CASSSLTGIPNEQFF. CDR3 coding DNA: TGTGCCAGCAGTTCCCTGACAGGGATCCCCAATGAGCAGTTCTTC.

V usage is TRBV27 and J usage is TRBJ2-7; TRBD1 is a possible D gene (6 bases). The V and J ends lost 5 bases and 1 base respectively, with 12 bases between them. This CDR3 contains 14 residues. Germline assignment: CDR1 MNHEY and CDR2 SMNVEV (reference sequence). CDR3 region: CASSRGYESYEQYF. DNA for the CDR3: TGTGCCAGCAGTAGGGGGTACGAATCCTACGAGCAGTACTTC.

Only a few counts were recorded for this clonotype. V gene TRBV19 combines with J gene TRBJ2-7, with 13 positions matching TRBD2. Germline V gene lookup returns CDR1 LNHDA and CDR2 SQIVND (reference sequence). V lost 5 bases to trimming and J lost 0 bases; unmatched junction nucleotides: 13. The CDR3 runs to 19 residues. The CDR3 protein is CASSPRPGTSGTSSYEQYF. As DNA, the CDR3 is TGTGCCAGTAGTCCGCGACCCGGGACTAGCGGGACATCCTCCTACGAGCAGTACTTC.

This clonotype was seen only a few times. The J gene is TRBJ1-6, the V gene TRBV28, with 7 positions matching TRBD1. The CDR3 sequence is 14 residues long. Germline V CDR1 and CDR2: MDHEN, SYDVKM. The V segment lost 3 bases and the J segment 10 bases; nucleotides outside the gene matches: 6. CDR3 bases: TGTGCCAGCAGTTTTTCGGACAGGATCTCACCCCTCCACTTT. It yields the protein CASSFSDRISPLHF.

The V and J genes are TRBV10-3 and TRBJ2-7, with D tentatively TRBD2 (6 bases). The CDR3 runs 16 residues. With 3 bases removed from V and 3 bases from J, the gap between germline ends came to 18 bases. Germline values: CDR1 ENHRY, CDR2 SYGVKD. Here the CDR3 DNA reads TGTGCCATCAGTGACCCGCGGGGAGGACCTAACTACGAGCAGTACTTC. Translation: CAISDPRGGPNYEQYF.

The rearrangement joins TRBV3-1 to TRBJ2-5; 15 nucleotides agree with TRBD2. The germline CDR1 and CDR2 sequences are LGHDT and YNNKEL (reference sequence). V shed 1 base and J 7 bases; nucleotides not matched to a gene: 7. The CDR3 sequence is 17 residues long. The CDR3 DNA follows: TGTGCCAGCAGCCAAGGGGTAGGACTAGCGGGAGGGGTGACCCAGTACTTC. It yields the protein CASSQGVGLAGGVTQYF.

This clonotype was seen a handful of times. V is TRBV7-2 and J is TRBJ2-2; D is possibly TRBD2 (5 bases). V dropped 5 bases and J dropped 8 bases, with 12 bases sitting between them. The CDR3 loop spans 13 amino acids. The germline V gene encodes CDR1 SGHTA and CDR2 FQGNSA. The DNA for the CDR3 is TGTGCCAGCAGCCCTTCCCCGGGGGGGGAGCTGTTTTTT. It specifies CASSPSPGGELFF.

The chain recombines TRBV5-1 with TRBJ2-6, with D maybe TRBD1 (6 bases). In germline, CDR1 is SGHRS, CDR2 YFSETQ. The CDR3 extends over 18 amino acids. V gave up 4 bases and J gave up 4 bases, with 21 bases separating them. CDR3 bases: TGCGCCAGCAGCGGTTTCGGGACAAGGCAAGTCGGGGCCAACGTCCTGACTTTC. Residues: CASSGFGTRQVGANVLTF.

There are many counts of this clonotype. The gene calls are TRBV7-6 and TRBJ2-1, with D possibly matching TRBD1 (5 bases). V was trimmed by 0 bases and J by 5 bases, leaving 5 bases between them. The V gene's germline CDR1 is SGHVS and CDR2 FNYEAQ. This CDR3 spans 13 amino acids. The CDR3 DNA is TGTGCCAGCAGCTTAGCGGGGCACAATGAGCAGTTCTTC. This encodes CASSLAGHNEQFF.

The chain uses TRBV7-2 and TRBJ2-3; D gene unclear. Trimming took off 8 bases at V and 4 bases at J, with 13 bases between the two ends. CDR3 length: 13 residues. The germline CDR1 and CDR2 sequences are SGHTA and FQGNSA. The DNA for the CDR3 is TGTGCCAGCTCCCCCTTCGTGGCAGATACGCAGTATTTT. It is translated as CASSPFVADTQYF.

This clonotype was recorded many times. This chain links TRBV7-2 with TRBJ2-7; TRBD2 is a possible D gene (5 bases). The CDR3 runs 17 residues. V lost 4 bases and J 3 bases, leaving 22 bases between the germline ends. Germline V gene data show CDR1 as SGHTA and CDR2 as FQGNSA. CDR3 nucleotides: TGTGCCAGCAGCTCCCGCCGAGGAGCGGACCGCATCTACGAGCAGTACTTC. Protein sequence: CASSSRRGADRIYEQYF.

The chain combines TRBV6-2 or TRBV6-3 with TRBJ2-7; D call uncertain. The CDR3 has 11 residues. Deletions cut 5 bases from V and 6 bases from J, with 8 bases between. Germline values: CDR1 MNHEY, CDR2 SVGEGT. The CDR3: CASSAVREQYF. CDR3 coding DNA: TGTGCCAGCAGTGCGGTCCGCGAGCAGTACTTC.

This clonotype has only a few counts. This chain links TRBV6-5 with TRBJ1-6; the D gene is possibly TRBD1 (5 bases). In germline, CDR1 is MNHEY, CDR2 SVGAGI. The CDR3 extends over 14 amino acids. V was shortened by 7 bases and J by 5 bases, with 12 bases between the two germline ends. CDR3 protein: CASTGDSDNSPLHF. In DNA, the CDR3 is TGTGCCAGCACGGGGGATTCGGATAATTCACCCCTCCACTTT.

The chain joins TRBV11-2 to TRBJ1-2; TRBD1 aligns across 9 bases. Germline V gives CDR1 SGHAT, CDR2 FQNNGV. After removal of 5 bases from V and 5 bases from J, the junction contained 18 bases not matched to a gene. The CDR3 is made up of 18 amino acids. The CDR3 loop reads CASSPSRTGVIREYGYTF. CDR3 nucleotide sequence: TGTGCCAGCAGCCCCTCCCGGACAGGGGTGATCAGGGAATATGGCTACACCTTC.

The chain employs TRBV24-1 and TRBJ2-1; 9 bases line up with TRBD2. Germline CDR1 reads KGHDR; CDR2 reads SFDVKD. The CDR3 length is 17 residues. V shed 5 bases and J 9 bases; nucleotides not matched to a gene: 16. In nucleotides, the CDR3 is TGTGCCACCAGTGCACGCGCGGGACTAGCCTTTAGGGGTGAGCAGTTCTTC. Translation gives CATSARAGLAFRGEQFF.

The chain couples TRBV6-6 to TRBJ1-4; a possible D gene is TRBD1 (5 bases). Germline CDR1 reads MNHNY; CDR2 reads SVGAGI (reference sequence). The CDR3 has 18 amino acids. The V and J ends lost 5 bases and 0 bases respectively, with 19 bases between them. This chain's CDR3 is CASSVKTRDVATNEKLFF. Written as DNA, the CDR3 is TGTGCCAGCAGTGTCAAAACGAGGGACGTTGCAACTAATGAAAAACTGTTTTTT.

The V and J genes are TRBV11-2 and TRBJ2-5, with 8 bases identical to TRBD2. CDR1 and CDR2 from the germline V gene are SGHAT and FQNNGV. Trimming at V came to 3 bases and at J to 5 bases, leaving 11 bases not matched to a gene. The CDR3 has 16 amino acids. CDR3 nucleotides: TGTGCCAGCAGCTTTGGGGGTGGCGGGAGGACCGAGACCCAGTACTTC. Amino acid sequence: CASSFGGGGRTETQYF.

V and J are TRBV14 and TRBJ2-6, with D perhaps matching TRBD1 (6 bases). The CDR3 loop spans 19 amino acids. The germline V and J ends were trimmed by 0 bases and 0 bases, with 15 bases remaining between them. Germline CDR1 reads SGHDN; CDR2 reads FVKESK. CDR3: CASSQEGTSPSSGANVLTF. The CDR3 DNA sequence: TGTGCCAGCAGCCAAGAGGGGACAAGCCCTAGCTCTGGGGCCAACGTCCTGACTTTC.

This clonotype has just a few counts. The chain uses TRBV4-3 and TRBJ1-1; D is uncertain. The germline CDR1 and CDR2 sequences are LGHNA and YSLEER. The CDR3 length is 16 residues. Trimming stripped 1 base from V and 2 bases from J, with 14 bases between. The CDR3 reads CASSQVISRANTEAFF. CDR3 nucleotides: TGCGCCAGCAGCCAAGTAATCAGCCGCGCCAACACTGAAGCTTTCTTT.

A few counts support this clonotype. This chain connects TRBV20-1 to TRBJ1-1, with D tentatively TRBD1 (5 bases). The length of the CDR3 is 13 residues. Per germline, CDR1 DFQATT and CDR2 SNEGSKA (reference sequence). V was trimmed by 3 bases and J by 1 base, leaving 9 bases between them. CDR3: CSASDSQNTEAFF. Here the CDR3 DNA reads TGCAGTGCTAGTGACAGCCAGAACACTGAAGCTTTCTTT.

This clonotype was seen at least ten times. The V call is TRBV9, the J call TRBJ2-4; D unresolved. Germline assignment: CDR1 SGDLS and CDR2 YYNGEE. The ends were cut back, 0 bases at V and 0 bases at J, with 7 bases in the middle. This CDR3 is built from 15 residues. The CDR3 region is CASSVDDLAKNIQYF. The DNA of the CDR3 is TGTGCCAGCAGCGTAGATGATCTAGCCAAAAACATTCAGTACTTC.

This clonotype was recorded at least ten times. This rearrangement joins TRBV7-9 to TRBJ2-1, with TRBD2 identical over 10 bases. V trimming: 4 bases; J trimming: 4 bases; junction bases outside the gene matches: 7. In germline, CDR1 is SEHNR, CDR2 FQNEAQ (reference sequence). The CDR3 loop spans 16 amino acids. CDR3 protein: CASSYDRLAGYNEQFF. The CDR3 DNA sequence: TGTGCCAGCAGCTATGACCGACTAGCGGGTTACAATGAGCAGTTCTTC.

V gene TRBV6-2 or TRBV6-3 combines with J gene TRBJ2-1; D perhaps matches TRBD2 (7 bases). Germline V CDR1 and CDR2: MNHEY, SVGEGT. CDR3 length: 17 residues. Trimming shortened V by 6 bases and J by 0 bases, and 18 bases separated the two germline ends. CDR3 DNA sequence: TGTGCCAGCAGCGCGGTTGGGGGGGCAGGCTCCTACAATGAGCAGTTCTTC. The encoded protein is CASSAVGGAGSYNEQFF.

V is TRBV7-6 and J is TRBJ2-3, with TRBD2 matching 7 bases. Looked up from germline, CDR1 is SGHVS and CDR2 is FNYEAQ. V lost 1 base to trimming and J lost 2 bases; unmatched junction nucleotides: 6. The length of the CDR3 is 16 residues. This CDR3 is CASSLGSSGHTDTQYF. CDR3 nucleotides: TGTGCCAGCAGCTTAGGGTCTAGCGGCCACACAGATACGCAGTATTTT.